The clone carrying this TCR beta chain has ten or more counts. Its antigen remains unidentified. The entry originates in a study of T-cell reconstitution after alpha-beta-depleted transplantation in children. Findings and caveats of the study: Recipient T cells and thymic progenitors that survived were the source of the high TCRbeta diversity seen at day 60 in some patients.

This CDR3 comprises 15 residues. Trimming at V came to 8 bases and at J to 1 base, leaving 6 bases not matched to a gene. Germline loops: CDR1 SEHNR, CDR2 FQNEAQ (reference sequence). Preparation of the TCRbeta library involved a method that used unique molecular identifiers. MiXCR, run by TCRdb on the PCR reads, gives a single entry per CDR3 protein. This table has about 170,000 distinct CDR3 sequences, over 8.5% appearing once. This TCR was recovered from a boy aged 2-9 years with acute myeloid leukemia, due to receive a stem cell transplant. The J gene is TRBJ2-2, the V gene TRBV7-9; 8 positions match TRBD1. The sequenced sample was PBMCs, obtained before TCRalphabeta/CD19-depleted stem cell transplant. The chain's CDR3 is CASRAGQGNTGELFF. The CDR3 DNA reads TGTGCCAGCCGTGCAGGACAGGGGAACACCGGGGAGCTGTTTTTT.